Shown below are 23 T cell receptor beta chains from a single sample sequenced in a study of identical twins. TCRdb re-derived calls from the 5' RACE reads in MiXCR, one entry per CDR3 protein. The sample carries some 500,000 distinct CDR3 sequences, 13% to 15% recorded once. The sample was also linked to a second study, of yellow fever vaccine responses in identical twins.

The source material was CD4+ T cells sorted from blood. These receptors originate from a woman younger than 30 in good health.

This clonotype was seen a handful of times. The rearrangement links TRBV11-2 to TRBJ2-1; 10 nucleotides match TRBD1. With V trimmed by 0 bases and J by 3 bases, 8 bases remained unmatched. This CDR3 has 18 amino acids. Germline CDR1 and CDR2: SGHAT and FQNNGV. The CDR3 region has the DNA TGTGCCAGCAGCTTAGATGTGGGGACAGGGGAGGGCTACAATGAGCAGTTCTTC. Its translation is CASSLDVGTGEGYNEQFF.

This clonotype was counted a few times. The chain joins TRBV5-1 to TRBJ2-7, with TRBD2 identical over 8 bases. The germline CDR1 and CDR2 sequences are SGHRS and YFSETQ. The CDR3 is made up of 15 amino acids. V was pared by 0 bases and J by 4 bases, with 6 bases of the junction left unmatched. CDR3 DNA sequence: TGCGCCAGCAGCTTGGTGGAACGGGGGGGGTACGAGCAGTACTTC. It encodes CASSLVERGGYEQYF.

This chain joins TRBV3-1 and TRBJ2-1; 7 nucleotides line up with TRBD2. The V gene's germline CDR1 is LGHDT and CDR2 YNNKEL (reference sequence). This CDR3 contains 16 residues. Trimming took 4 bases from V and 7 from J; bases not matched to a gene: 13. CDR3 sequence: CASSRYPGGPGNEQFF. The DNA for the CDR3 is TGTGCCAGCAGCCGTTATCCGGGAGGCCCGGGGAATGAGCAGTTCTTC.

This chain connects TRBV19 to TRBJ2-1; tentatively, D is TRBD2 (6 bases). The CDR3 extends over 15 amino acids. V was cut by 3 bases and J by 6 bases, with 15 bases left in between. Germline lookup yields CDR1 LNHDA and CDR2 SQIVND (reference sequence). The CDR3 sequence is CASSMGDWFFNEQFF. The CDR3 DNA sequence: TGTGCCAGTAGTATGGGGGACTGGTTCTTCAATGAGCAGTTCTTC.

The genes are TRBV6-5 and TRBJ2-1, with D unclear. Germline-derived CDR1 and CDR2 are MNHEY and SVGAGI. This CDR3 contains 12 residues. The V end was cut by 5 bases, the J end by 5 bases, with 7 bases between. The CDR3 is CASSGINNEQFF. DNA for the CDR3: TGTGCCAGCAGTGGTATCAACAATGAGCAGTTCTTC.

This clonotype was counted only a few times. Germline is not matched at one junction end, which may reflect a read error. The V call is TRBV20-1, the J call TRBJ2-1; D is uncertain. Per the germline V gene, CDR1 is DFQATT and CDR2 is SNEGSKA (reference sequence). The CDR3 consists of 14 residues. In nucleotides, the CDR3 is TGCAGTGCCAGAGTGGAGATTTTGGGGAATGAGCAGTTCTTC. Its protein product is CSARVEILGNEQFF.

The chain uses TRBV7-6 and TRBJ2-5; 11 nucleotides line up with TRBD1. V gave up 5 bases and J gave up 5 bases; unmatched junction bases: 7. Germline V gene sequence: CDR1 SGHVS, CDR2 FNYEAQ. CDR3 length equals 15 residues. Written as DNA, the CDR3 is TGTGCCAGCAGCATAGGACAGGGGGCTAGGGAGACCCAGTACTTC. This gives the protein CASSIGQGARETQYF.

The V and J genes are TRBV6-1 and TRBJ2-3; D may match TRBD1 or TRBD2 (5 bases each). Germline loops: CDR1 MNHNS, CDR2 SASEGT. There are 14 residues in the CDR3. V shed 1 base and J shed 6 bases, with 11 bases lying between them. The CDR3 loop reads CASSEGRGGDTQYF. In DNA, the CDR3 is TGTGCCAGCAGTGAAGGACGGGGCGGGGATACGCAGTATTTT.

This clonotype was found a few times. The chain combines TRBV12-3 or TRBV12-4 with TRBJ2-2; tentative D call: TRBD2 (5 bases). Trimming shortened V by 7 bases and J by 0 bases, and 18 bases separated the two germline ends. This CDR3 has 17 residues. In DNA, the CDR3 is TGTGCCAGCACTCGGGGTAGAGGAGTGGCGAACACCGGGGAGCTGTTTTTT. Its protein product is CASTRGRGVANTGELFF.

The chain joins TRBV6-1 to TRBJ2-7; D ambiguous. This CDR3 has 15 residues. V lost 0 bases and J lost 8, with 17 bases in between. CDR1 MNHNS and CDR2 SASEGT come from the germline V gene. CDR3 sequence reads: CASSEAPTYPTKQYF. The CDR3 DNA is TGTGCCAGCAGTGAAGCGCCTACTTATCCTACGAAGCAGTACTTC.

In the case of this clonotype: A much larger clone differs from this one at a single base, so this may be a read error. The chain recombines TRBV6-6 with TRBJ2-3; D perhaps matches TRBD2 (5 bases). The CDR3 has 12 residues. Germline CDR1 reads MNHNY; CDR2 reads SVGAGI (reference sequence). The V end lost 10 bases, the J end lost 0 bases, and 8 bases lay between the germline ends. The CDR3 is CAIRTSTDTQYF. The DNA of the CDR3 is TGTGCCATCAGGACTAGCACAGATACGCAGTATTTT.

The chain carries TRBV19 and TRBJ2-2, with TRBD2 as a possible D gene (6 bases). Germline CDR1 LNHDA, CDR2 SQIVND (reference sequence). V was shortened by 5 bases and J by 8 bases, with 18 bases between the two germline ends. There are 15 residues in the CDR3. CDR3: CASSGGTPMEGELFF. DNA for the CDR3: TGTGCCAGTAGTGGCGGGACCCCCATGGAAGGGGAGCTGTTTTTT.

The chain is built from TRBV29-1 and TRBJ1-2; D gene ambiguous. V was trimmed by 4 bases and J by 8 bases, leaving 14 bases between them. Germline CDR1 is SQVTM and CDR2 is ANQGSEA. The CDR3 length is 12 residues. DNA of the CDR3: TGCAGCGTTGCCAGCTTAGGGATCGGCTACACCTTC. It is translated as CSVASLGIGYTF.

The table lists this clonotype with a few counts. This chain uses TRBV28 with TRBJ2-3; 7 nucleotides line up with TRBD2. Trimming cost V 6 bases and J 3 bases; bases outside gene matches: 9. The germline V gene encodes CDR1 MDHEN and CDR2 SYDVKM. The CDR3 runs to 15 residues. In DNA, the CDR3 is TGTGCCAGCAGACCCGCGGGAGAAAAGACAGATACGCAGTATTTT. It specifies CASRPAGEKTDTQYF.

Written as DNA, the CDR3 is TGCAGTGGTCGACTAGCGGGGGGGAATGAGCAGTTCTTC. Its protein is CSGRLAGGNEQFF. The chain recombines TRBV20-1 with TRBJ2-1, with 14 bases fitting TRBD2. V dropped 7 bases and J dropped 7; count of bases not matched to a gene: 3. Germline V gene data show CDR1 as DFQATT and CDR2 as SNEGSKA (reference sequence). The length of the CDR3 is 13 residues.

V and J are TRBV20-1 and TRBJ1-1; D ambiguous. This CDR3 region has 14 residues. The V gene's germline CDR1 is DFQATT and CDR2 SNEGSKA (reference sequence). Deletions cut 1 base from V and 4 bases from J, with 13 bases between. The CDR3 reads CSARGLVLSTEAFF. For the CDR3, the DNA is TGCAGTGCTAGAGGGCTTGTTTTGAGCACTGAAGCTTTCTTT.

The V call is TRBV6-2 or TRBV6-3, the J call TRBJ2-4; D could derive from TRBD1 or TRBD2 (5 bases each). Germline V gene data show CDR1 as MNHEY and CDR2 as SVGEGT. The CDR3 totals 13 residues. Trimming shortened V by 6 bases and J by 5 bases, and 11 bases separated the two germline ends. DNA of the CDR3: TGTGCCAGCAGGCGACCGGGGCAAAACATTCAGTACTTC. It is translated as CASRRPGQNIQYF.

This clonotype came up a few times. The rearrangement joins TRBV18 to TRBJ2-1; TRBD2 matches 10 bases. V shed 6 bases, J shed 7 bases, and the junction held 9 bases outside the gene matches. Germline V gene data show CDR1 as KGHSH and CDR2 as LQKENI. This CDR3 has 15 residues. Written as DNA, the CDR3 is TGTGCCAGCTCGCGGACTAGCGGCATGGGGAATGAGCAGTTCTTC. Protein sequence: CASSRTSGMGNEQFF.

This clonotype was seen a few times. The chain carries TRBV7-9 and TRBJ2-3, with D tentatively TRBD1 (6 bases). With 7 bases removed from V and 6 bases from J, the gap between germline ends came to 26 bases. Germline V gene sequence: CDR1 SEHNR, CDR2 FQNEAQ (reference sequence). The CDR3 loop spans 17 amino acids. This CDR3 reads CASTLTLQGPLGDTQYF. CDR3 bases: TGTGCCAGCACTCTAACTCTTCAGGGGCCCCTGGGGGATACGCAGTATTTT.

V and J are TRBV4-3 and TRBJ2-5; 10 bases align to TRBD2. Germline-derived CDR1 and CDR2 are LGHNA and YSLEER. This CDR3 comprises 17 residues. The J segment lost 1 base and the V segment lost 0 bases, leaving 5 bases of the junction unmatched. The CDR3 sequence: CASSQEPSGRAQETQYF. In DNA form, the CDR3 reads TGCGCCAGCAGCCAAGAGCCCAGCGGGAGGGCCCAAGAGACCCAGTACTTC.

The gene calls are TRBV20-1 and TRBJ2-2; TRBD2 matches 7 bases. Looked up from germline, CDR1 is DFQATT and CDR2 is SNEGSKA (reference sequence). The CDR3 is 16 residues long. V trimming: 0 bases; J trimming: 2 bases; junction bases outside the gene matches: 6. The CDR3 sequence: CSARDVAGENTGELFF. CDR3 coding DNA: TGCAGTGCTAGAGATGTTGCGGGGGAAAACACCGGGGAGCTGTTTTTT.

This clonotype was counted ten times or more. V usage is TRBV29-1 and J usage is TRBJ2-1; TRBD2 agrees at 7 bases. The CDR3 totals 14 residues. Germline V lookup: CDR1 SQVTM, CDR2 ANQGSEA. The CDR3 loop is CTIETSLTYNEQFF. The CDR3 DNA sequence: TGCACCATTGAGACTAGCCTAACCTACAATGAGCAGTTCTTC.

This clonotype was seen many times. The rearrangement joins TRBV11-1 to TRBJ2-1; the D gene is possibly TRBD1 (5 bases). Germline lookup yields CDR1 SGHAT and CDR2 FQDESV (reference sequence). The CDR3 extends over 14 amino acids. Deletions cut 4 bases from V and 5 bases from J, with 12 bases between. In nucleotides, the CDR3 is TGTGCCAGCAGCTGGGGCAGGACAAACAATGAGCAGTTCTTC. It specifies CASSWGRTNNEQFF.